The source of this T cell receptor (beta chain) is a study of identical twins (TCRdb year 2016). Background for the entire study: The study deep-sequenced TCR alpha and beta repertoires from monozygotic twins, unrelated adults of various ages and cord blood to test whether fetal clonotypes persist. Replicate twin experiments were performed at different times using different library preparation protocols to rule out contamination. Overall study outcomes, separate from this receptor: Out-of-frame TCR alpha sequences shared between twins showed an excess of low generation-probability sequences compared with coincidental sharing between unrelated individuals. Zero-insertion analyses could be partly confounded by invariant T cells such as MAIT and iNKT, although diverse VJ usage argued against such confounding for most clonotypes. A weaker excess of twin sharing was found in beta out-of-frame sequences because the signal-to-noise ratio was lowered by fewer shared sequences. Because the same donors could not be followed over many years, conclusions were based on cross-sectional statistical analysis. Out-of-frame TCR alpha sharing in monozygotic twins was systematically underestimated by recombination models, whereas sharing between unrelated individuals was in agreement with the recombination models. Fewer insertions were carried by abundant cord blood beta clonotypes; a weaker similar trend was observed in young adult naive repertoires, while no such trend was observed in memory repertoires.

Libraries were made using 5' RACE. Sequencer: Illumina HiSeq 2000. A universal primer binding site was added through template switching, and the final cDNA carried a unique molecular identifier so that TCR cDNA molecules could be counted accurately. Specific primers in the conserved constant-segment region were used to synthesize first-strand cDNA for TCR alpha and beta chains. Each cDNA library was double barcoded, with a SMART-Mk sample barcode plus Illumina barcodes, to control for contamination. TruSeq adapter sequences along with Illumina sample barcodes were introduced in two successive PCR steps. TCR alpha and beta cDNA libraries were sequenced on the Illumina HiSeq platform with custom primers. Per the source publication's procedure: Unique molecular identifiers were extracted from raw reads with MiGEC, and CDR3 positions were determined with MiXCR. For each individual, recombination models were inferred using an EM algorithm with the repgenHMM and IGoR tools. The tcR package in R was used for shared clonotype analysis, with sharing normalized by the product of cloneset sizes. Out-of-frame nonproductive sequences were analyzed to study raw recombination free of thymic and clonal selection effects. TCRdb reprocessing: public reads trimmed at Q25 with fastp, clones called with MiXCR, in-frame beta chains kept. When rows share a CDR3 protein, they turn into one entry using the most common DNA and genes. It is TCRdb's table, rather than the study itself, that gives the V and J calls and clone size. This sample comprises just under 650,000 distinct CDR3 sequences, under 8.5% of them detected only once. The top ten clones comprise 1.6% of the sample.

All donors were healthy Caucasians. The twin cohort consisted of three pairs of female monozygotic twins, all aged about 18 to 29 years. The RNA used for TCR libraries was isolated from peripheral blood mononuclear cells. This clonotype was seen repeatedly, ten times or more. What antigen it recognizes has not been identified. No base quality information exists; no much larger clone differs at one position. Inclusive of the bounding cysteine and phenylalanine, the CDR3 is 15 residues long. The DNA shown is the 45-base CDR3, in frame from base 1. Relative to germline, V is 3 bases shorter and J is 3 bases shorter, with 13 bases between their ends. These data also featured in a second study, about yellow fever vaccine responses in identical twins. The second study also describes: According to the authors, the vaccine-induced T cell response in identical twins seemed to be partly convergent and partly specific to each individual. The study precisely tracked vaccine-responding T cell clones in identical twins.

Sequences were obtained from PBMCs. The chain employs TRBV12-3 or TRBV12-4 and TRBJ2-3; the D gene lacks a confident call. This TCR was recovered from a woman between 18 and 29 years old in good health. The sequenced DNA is TGTGCCAGCAGTTTTGGTGCCTACCCTACAGATACGCAGTATTTT. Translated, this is CASSFGAYPTDTQYF.